The following is a T cell receptor beta chain sequence with its context. This sample was included in a study of blood T cell repertoires in COVID-19. Study overall: Some COVID-19 samples were acute and others convalescent; all came from the United States, Italy and Spain. The cDNA or gDNA used as material had been derived from T cells, B-cell-depleted T cells, or PBMCs.

This CDR3 region has 16 residues. Trimming removed 4 bases from V and 3 bases from J; junction bases left unmatched: 8. CDR1 and CDR2 (germline): SGHRS, YFSETQ. Seattle-derived patients entered the study during active infection and were followed longitudinally. As handled by the study authors: Quantification of nucleated cells was approximated via reference gene primer amplification. Sequencing used immunoSEQ multiplex PCR; TCRdb keeps in-frame clones, though not all of them. That table furnishes V, J and clone size, whereas the DNA furnished D and trimming. The sample contains tens of thousands of clones, around 90% of which appear only once.

This chain connects TRBV5-1 to TRBJ2-3; 10 nucleotides align to TRBD2. Sample: peripheral blood. The receptor was derived from an elderly woman with COVID-19, enrolled during active disease. As DNA, the CDR3 is TGCGCCAGCAGCCTCCCAGCGGGGGGGGAGACAGATACGCAGTATTTT. Translated, it gives CASSLPAGGETDTQYF.